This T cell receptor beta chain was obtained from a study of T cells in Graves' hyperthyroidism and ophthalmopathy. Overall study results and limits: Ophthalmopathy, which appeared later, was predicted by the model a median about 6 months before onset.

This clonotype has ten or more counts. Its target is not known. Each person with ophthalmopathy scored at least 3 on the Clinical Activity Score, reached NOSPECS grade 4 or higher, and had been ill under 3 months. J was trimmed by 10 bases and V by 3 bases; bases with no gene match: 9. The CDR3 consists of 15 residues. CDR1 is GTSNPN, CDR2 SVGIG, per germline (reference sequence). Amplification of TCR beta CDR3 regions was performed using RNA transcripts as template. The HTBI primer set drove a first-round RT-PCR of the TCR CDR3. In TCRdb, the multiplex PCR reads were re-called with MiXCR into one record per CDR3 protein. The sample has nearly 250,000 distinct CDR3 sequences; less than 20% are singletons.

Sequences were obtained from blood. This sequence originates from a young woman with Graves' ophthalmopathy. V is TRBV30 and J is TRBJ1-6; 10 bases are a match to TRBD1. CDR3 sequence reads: CAWSGTGVWGSPLHF. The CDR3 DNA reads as TGTGCCTGGAGCGGGACAGGGGTTTGGGGCTCACCCCTCCACTTT.